One T cell receptor beta chain is described in this entry. Its antigen is still unknown. TCRdb re-derived calls from the reads in MiXCR, one entry per CDR3 protein. The sample includes 100,000 or so distinct CDR3 sequences, 23% seen only once; the top ten take more than 35%. The sample comes from a study of T cell repertoires in cytomegalovirus infection. Study-wide findings and caveats: Dominating the ex vivo response were HLA-C-restricted CMV-specific TCR beta clonotypes.

CDR1 and CDR2 (germline): DFQATT, SNEGSKA (reference sequence). The CDR3 extends over 16 amino acids. J gave up 5 bases and V 3 bases, and 12 bases lay outside the gene matches. This clonotype was obtained from a human donor in good health (CMV status not recorded). Some clones in this sample may be carry-over from other donors' samples. Sample: CD8+ T cells from PBMCs. This chain links TRBV20-1 with TRBJ2-5; 10 bases line up with TRBD2. CDR3 DNA sequence: TGCAGTGCTAGTGGTACTAGCGGGAATGTGGGGGAGACCCAGTACTTC. Translation: CSASGTSGNVGETQYF.